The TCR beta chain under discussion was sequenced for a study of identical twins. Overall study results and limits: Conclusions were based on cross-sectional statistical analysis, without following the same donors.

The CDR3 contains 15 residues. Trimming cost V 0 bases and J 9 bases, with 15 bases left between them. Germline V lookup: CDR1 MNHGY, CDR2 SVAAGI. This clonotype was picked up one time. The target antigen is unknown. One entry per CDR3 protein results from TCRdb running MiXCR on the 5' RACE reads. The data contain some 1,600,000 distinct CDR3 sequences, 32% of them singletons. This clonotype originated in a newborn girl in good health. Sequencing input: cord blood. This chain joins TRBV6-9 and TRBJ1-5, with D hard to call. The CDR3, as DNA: TGTGCCAGCAGTTATTCAGGGATTCAACCCCCGCCCCAGCATTTT. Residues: CASSYSGIQPPPQHF.